This TCR beta chain was sequenced in a study of CD8 T cells in ankylosing spondylitis. The study's findings and limits: Ankylosing spondylitis blood appeared to carry a characteristic TCR beta motif of roughly 8 highly homologous variants.

Germline-derived CDR1 and CDR2 are LGHNA and YNFKEQ. Trimming removed 0 bases at V and 6 bases at J, with 12 bases between. CDR3 size: 15 residues. Of note for this clonotype: No antigen is known for it.

TCRdb reanalysed the 5' RACE reads using MiXCR and keeps one entry per CDR3 protein. The table lists a few hundred thousand distinct CDR3 sequences, approximately 20% of them singletons. The gene calls are TRBV4-2 and TRBJ2-1; D is perhaps TRBD2 (5 bases). The sequenced sample consisted of blood, either unsorted or a sorted T cell fraction (not recorded which). The receptor was derived from a male donor with ankylosing spondylitis. Here the CDR3 DNA reads TGTGCCAGCAGCCAAGATTTCGGGCTAGCCAATGAGCAGTTCTTC. It encodes CASSQDFGLANEQFF.